Listed here is a single T cell receptor beta chain. This entry is derived from a study of blood T cell repertoires in COVID-19. Study-level information: The cDNA or gDNA used as material had been derived from T cells, B-cell-depleted T cells, or PBMCs.

Sequencing used immunoSEQ multiplex PCR; TCRdb keeps in-frame clones, though not all of them. Counted here are 250,000 to 300,000 clones, approximately 86% occurring once; the ten biggest clones make up approximately 1%. Looked up from germline, CDR1 is SNHLY and CDR2 is FYNNEI. Losses at the gene ends were 3 bases for V and 5 bases for J; bases not matched to a gene: 10. The CDR3 runs 15 residues. This sequence was found in a woman aged 25-40 years who had recovered from COVID-19. Sequencing input: PBMCs or T cells enriched from blood (not recorded which). The rearrangement uses TRBV2 and TRBJ2-7; 7 positions match TRBD1. CDR3 DNA: TGTGCCAGCAGTGAGAGCCGACAGGGAAAGAACGAGCAGTACTTC. Translating it yields CASSESRQGKNEQYF.